This TCR beta chain is drawn from a study of T cell responses to AZD1222 COVID-19 vaccine. Study-wide findings and caveats: Variant regions that are unmutated are reportedly the target of nearly half of spike-specific TCRs. It should be noted that donors were predominantly white British and more often female, and clonal diversity was possibly underestimated. Dominant at 160-218 and 743-854, vaccine-associated CD4 TCRs also spanned spike. Two doses of AZD1222 preceded a rise in Spike-specific TCR breadth and depth.

Comments on this clone: Its antigen is as yet unknown.

Here immunoSEQ multiplex PCR was the method, and the copy in TCRdb shows in-frame clones only, minus some. The data hold 150,000 to 250,000 clones, with under 95% observed a single time. Sample: peripheral blood, taken 28 days after the second AZD1222 dose. The source is an adult who received the AZD1222 COVID-19 vaccine.

The CDR3 coding sequence is TGTGCCAGCTCACCAGCAGGCCTCGGGGGCTACACCTTC. Amino acid sequence: CASSPAGLGGYTF. V gene TRBV18 combines with J gene TRBJ1-2, with unresolved D. This CDR3 has 13 amino acids. CDR1 KGHSH and CDR2 LQKENI come from the germline V gene. V lost 2 bases and J lost 8, with 12 bases in between.